The 27 T cell receptor beta chains below all came from one sample that was sequenced in a study of T cells in Graves' hyperthyroidism and ophthalmopathy. The source material, RNA transcripts, was used to amplify TCR beta CDR3 regions. HTBI primers were employed in a first-round RT-PCR of the TCR CDR3. TCRdb ran MiXCR on the multiplex PCR reads and lists one entry per CDR3 protein. Among hundreds of thousands of distinct CDR3 sequences, under 60% were seen once, and the ten largest hold roughly 8.2%. The sample taken for sequencing was peripheral blood or thyroid tissue (not recorded which). These receptors were taken from a woman younger than 30 with Graves' hyperthyroidism.

The chain is built from TRBV7-2 and TRBJ2-7, with 7 bases identical to TRBD1. J lost 3 bases, V lost 3 bases, and 2 bases had no gene match. The CDR3 extends over 13 amino acids. The germline V gene has CDR1 SGHTA and CDR2 FQGNSA. This chain's CDR3 is CASSLHRGYEQYF. The CDR3 nucleotides read TGTGCCAGCAGCTTGCACAGGGGCTACGAGCAGTACTTC.

Written as DNA, the CDR3 is TGTGCCAGCATGGACAGGGGGACTTTACCCCTCCACTTT. Translating it yields CASMDRGTLPLHF. The rearrangement joins TRBV2 to TRBJ1-6; 10 bases align to TRBD1. CDR1 SNHLY and CDR2 FYNNEI come from the germline V gene. The CDR3 extends over 13 amino acids. Trimming removed 7 bases from V and 12 bases from J; junction bases left unmatched: 6.

In its sample, this clonotype was seen many times. The rearrangement joins TRBV7-2 to TRBJ2-7, with TRBD2 matching over 9 bases. Trimming took 1 base from V and 4 from J; bases not matched to a gene: 8. Germline V gene lookup returns CDR1 SGHTA and CDR2 FQGNSA. CDR3 length equals 16 residues. CDR3 bases: TGTGCCAGCAGCTTAGTTTCAGCGGGAGGAGGGTACGAGCAGTACTTC. Protein sequence: CASSLVSAGGGYEQYF.

In this sample, this clonotype turned up a few times. The chain joins TRBV20-1 to TRBJ1-1, with 7 bases matching TRBD1. J gave up 2 bases and V 0 bases, and 6 bases lay outside the gene matches. The CDR3 is 15 residues long. Per the germline V gene, CDR1 is DFQATT and CDR2 is SNEGSKA (reference sequence). The CDR3 bases are TGCAGTGCTAGAGATGCCCCAGGGGGAAACACTGAAGCTTTCTTT. Encoded protein: CSARDAPGGNTEAFF.

The J gene is TRBJ1-2, the V gene TRBV14; no clear D. This CDR3 contains 13 residues. V lost 1 base, J lost 8 bases, and 11 bases lay in between. CDR1 and CDR2 from the germline V gene are SGHDN and FVKESK. CDR3 bases: TGTGCCAGCAGCCAAGCGCCTATGCGGGGCTACACCTTC. It translates to CASSQAPMRGYTF. The entire variable domain, with the rest obtained from reference TRBV14 and TRBJ1-2, is as follows: EAGVTQFPSHSVIEKGQTVTLRCDPISGHDNLYWYRRVMGKEIKFLLHFVKESKQDESGMPNNRFLAERTGGTYSTLKVQPAELEDSGVYFCASSQAPMRGYTFGSGTRLTVV.

This clonotype was detected only a few times. The V gene is TRBV13, the J gene TRBJ2-6; the D is unclear. Germline V gene sequence: CDR1 PRHDT, CDR2 FYEKMQ (reference sequence). The CDR3 is 16 amino acids. V dropped 2 bases and J dropped 0 bases, with 8 bases sitting between them. CDR3 nucleotide sequence: TGTGCCAGCAGCTTACGTTTCACCTCTGGGGCCAACGTCCTGACTTTC. Translated, it gives CASSLRFTSGANVLTF.

The chain has TRBV5-6 and TRBJ2-2, with 8 bases aligning to TRBD2. Trimming at V came to 2 bases and at J to 4 bases, leaving 1 base not matched to a gene. CDR1 and CDR2 from the germline V gene are SGHDT and YYEEEE. The CDR3 runs to 14 residues. In nucleotides, the CDR3 is TGTGCCAGCAGCTTCCTAGCGGGCACCGGGGAGCTGTTTTTT. Translated: CASSFLAGTGELFF.

This clonotype has just a few counts. The chain combines TRBV7-9 with TRBJ2-7; D gene uncertain. Germline V CDR1 and CDR2: SEHNR, FQNEAQ (reference sequence). The CDR3 is made up of 16 amino acids. V dropped 1 base and J dropped 2 bases, with 15 bases sitting between them. CDR3 nucleotide sequence: TGTGCCAGCAGCTTAGTCCCGGAAAACCTGCCCTACGAGCAGTACTTC. Protein: CASSLVPENLPYEQYF.

This clonotype was counted between two and nine times. The chain recombines TRBV6-5 with TRBJ2-7, with TRBD1 matching over 7 bases. V trimming: 6 bases; J trimming: 3 bases; junction bases outside the gene matches: 5. This CDR3 has 13 residues. Germline CDR1 MNHEY, CDR2 SVGAGI. As DNA, the CDR3 is TGTGCCAGCAGCGACAGGGAGAGCTACGAGCAGTACTTC. This translates into CASSDRESYEQYF.

This clonotype was detected ten times or more. The V and J genes are TRBV29-1 and TRBJ1-1, with a weak D call TRBD1 (5 bases). The CDR3 loop spans 12 amino acids. The V gene lost 7 bases and the J gene lost 10 bases, with 19 bases spanning the gap. Per the germline V gene, CDR1 is SQVTM and CDR2 is ANQGSEA. The DNA of the CDR3 is TGCAGCGGGACTTTATTGGGGCATGGAGCTTTCTTT. This gives the protein CSGTLLGHGAFF.

This clonotype was observed a handful of times. The CDR3 loop reads CASSTSGYGANVLTF. Here the CDR3 DNA reads TGTGCCAGCAGCACTTCGGGGTACGGGGCCAACGTCCTGACTTTC. The chain has TRBV2 and TRBJ2-6, with D possibly TRBD2 on 5 matching bases. V lost 6 bases to trimming and J lost 4 bases, with 13 bases between them. There are 15 residues in the CDR3. The germline V gene has CDR1 SNHLY and CDR2 FYNNEI.

In its sample, this clonotype was seen many times. V is TRBV29-1 and J is TRBJ1-2; TRBD1 aligns across 9 bases. The CDR3 consists of 16 residues. CDR1 is SQVTM, CDR2 ANQGSEA, per germline. V shed 0 bases and J 8 bases; nucleotides not matched to a gene: 13. DNA for the CDR3: TGCAGCGTTGAAGACCGCGGGGACAGGGCAACTGGGGGCTACACCTTC. Translated, it gives CSVEDRGDRATGGYTF.

This sequence joins TRBV9 and TRBJ1-5; D unresolved. V lost 3 bases and J lost 5, with 9 bases in between. The CDR3 consists of 13 residues. CDR1 SGDLS and CDR2 YYNGEE come from the germline V gene. The CDR3 protein is CASSGGVDQPQHF. CDR3 DNA sequence: TGTGCCAGCAGCGGAGGAGTGGATCAGCCCCAGCATTTT. Complete variable domain (other parts from reference TRBV9 and TRBJ1-5): DSGVTQTPKHLITATGQRVTLRCSPRSGDLSVYWYQQSLDQGLQFLIQYYNGEERAKGNILERFSAQQFPDLHSELNLSSLELGDSALYFCASSGGVDQPQHFGDGTRLSIL.

The sample holds a few counts of this clonotype. This chain joins TRBV12-3 or TRBV12-4 and TRBJ1-3; TRBD1 matches at 9 bases. Trimming removed 3 bases from V and 5 bases from J; junction bases left unmatched: 2. This CDR3 has 14 amino acids. CDR3 nucleotide sequence: TGTGCCAGCAGTTTGGGACAGGGCCGAAACACCATATATTTT. It encodes CASSLGQGRNTIYF.

The chain employs TRBV2 and TRBJ2-2; D ambiguous. This CDR3 comprises 14 residues. With 0 bases removed from V and 4 bases from J, the gap between germline ends came to 6 bases. From germline, CDR1 is SNHLY and CDR2 FYNNEI. The CDR3 sequence: CASSEAKVTGELFF. CDR3 DNA sequence: TGTGCCAGCAGTGAAGCAAAGGTCACCGGGGAGCTGTTTTTT.

The chain couples TRBV2 to TRBJ1-2; no clear D. CDR3 length: 13 residues. The V end lost 6 bases, the J end lost 4 bases, and 12 bases lay between the germline ends. CDR1 and CDR2 (germline): SNHLY, FYNNEI. CDR3 nucleotides: TGTGCCAGCAGCCAAGATCTGGGCTATGGCTACACCTTC. Encoded protein: CASSQDLGYGYTF.

The CDR3 loop reads CASSYWVQGNTEAFF. DNA of the CDR3: TGTGCCAGCAGTTACTGGGTACAGGGAAACACTGAAGCTTTCTTT. The chain recombines TRBV2 with TRBJ1-1; tentatively, D is TRBD1 (6 bases). The length of the CDR3 is 15 residues. The V gene's germline CDR1 is SNHLY and CDR2 FYNNEI. Trimming removed 5 bases from V and 2 bases from J, with 15 bases in between. The whole variable domain, filled in from reference TRBV2 and TRBJ1-1, reads EPEVTQTPSHQVTQMGQEVILRCVPISNHLYFYWYRQILGQKVEFLVSFYNNEISEKSEIFDDQFSVERPDGSNFTLKIRSTKLEDSAMYFCASSYWVQGNTEAFFGQGTRLTVV.

The V gene is TRBV25-1, the J gene TRBJ1-6; 12 nucleotides match TRBD1. The CDR3 has 17 amino acids. V lost 5 bases and J lost 8; bases outside the gene matches: 10. Per the germline V gene, CDR1 is MGHDK and CDR2 is SYGVNS. The CDR3 sequence is CASSLYGTGGEDSPLHF. The CDR3 DNA follows: TGTGCCAGCAGTCTCTATGGGACAGGGGGCGAGGATTCACCCCTCCACTTT.

This clonotype came up a few times. The V and J genes are TRBV7-2 and TRBJ1-1; a weak D match, TRBD1 (6 bases). Germline CDR1 is SGHTA and CDR2 is FQGNSA. The CDR3 loop spans 15 amino acids. Trimming shortened V by 5 bases and J by 4 bases, and 17 bases separated the two germline ends. CDR3 region: CASSPLGGGGTEAFF. CDR3 bases: TGTGCCAGCAGCCCACTTGGGGGCGGGGGCACTGAAGCTTTCTTT.

The table lists this clonotype with many counts. This chain links TRBV7-9 with TRBJ1-1; D gene unclear. Germline V gene lookup returns CDR1 SEHNR and CDR2 FQNEAQ (reference sequence). The CDR3 length is 13 residues. The V end was cut by 6 bases, the J end by 1 base, with 9 bases between. Here the CDR3 reads CASRQTANTEAFF. CDR3 in DNA: TGTGCCAGCAGACAGACGGCGAACACTGAAGCTTTCTTT.

This clonotype was seen many times. The chain employs TRBV7-9 and TRBJ1-2, with D unclear. V was cut by 2 bases and J by 0 bases, with 7 bases left in between. This CDR3 region has 14 residues. The germline V gene encodes CDR1 SEHNR and CDR2 FQNEAQ (reference sequence). CDR3 in amino acids: CASSLTPTNYGYTF. The CDR3 DNA follows: TGTGCCAGCAGCTTAACTCCCACTAACTATGGCTACACCTTC.

The rearrangement joins TRBV7-8 to TRBJ1-1, with unresolved D. Deletions cut 5 bases from V and 10 bases from J, with 11 bases between. Germline V gives CDR1 SGHVS, CDR2 FQNEAQ. This CDR3 comprises 11 residues. The CDR3 DNA follows: TGTGCCAGCAGCCAAAACGGACCAGCTTTCTTT. Protein sequence: CASSQNGPAFF.

The CDR3 bases are TGTGCCAGCAAAGCCGGGATTCAAGAGACCCAGTACTTC. It specifies CASKAGIQETQYF. This rearrangement joins TRBV7-9 to TRBJ2-5; a possible D gene is TRBD2 (5 bases). The CDR3 runs to 13 residues. Trimming shortened V by 7 bases and J by 2 bases, and 11 bases separated the two germline ends. Germline assignment: CDR1 SEHNR and CDR2 FQNEAQ (reference sequence).

This chain links TRBV29-1 with TRBJ1-2; TRBD1 agrees at 7 bases. V shed 5 bases, J shed 10 bases, and the junction held 4 bases outside the gene matches. CDR3 length: 10 residues. Germline assignment: CDR1 SQVTM and CDR2 ANQGSEA. The CDR3 spells CSVSEGAYTF. In nucleotides, the CDR3 is TGCAGCGTTTCCGAGGGGGCCTACACCTTC.

This chain uses TRBV20-1 with TRBJ2-7; the match to TRBD2 covers 10 bases. V was clipped by 5 bases and J by 7 bases; unmatched bases: 11. The CDR3 has 14 residues. Germline values: CDR1 DFQATT, CDR2 SNEGSKA (reference sequence). CDR3 loop: CSARAGGPLREQYF. The DNA for the CDR3 is TGCAGTGCTCGAGCGGGAGGGCCTCTTAGGGAGCAGTACTTC.

V gene TRBV10-3 combines with J gene TRBJ1-5; no definite D call. This CDR3 contains 13 residues. Germline loops: CDR1 ENHRY, CDR2 SYGVKD. The V end was cut by 3 bases, the J end by 0 bases, with 3 bases between. The CDR3 reads CAISDHSNQPQHF. CDR3 DNA: TGTGCCATCAGTGACCATAGCAATCAGCCCCAGCATTTT.

The chain joins TRBV10-3 to TRBJ1-1; the D is unclear. This CDR3 is 13 amino acids long. V was trimmed by 10 bases and J by 3 bases, leaving 15 bases between them. Germline CDR1 ENHRY, CDR2 SYGVKD. The CDR3 sequence is CANSRGRYTEAFF. CDR3 DNA sequence: TGTGCCAACAGCCGAGGACGGTACACTGAAGCTTTCTTT.